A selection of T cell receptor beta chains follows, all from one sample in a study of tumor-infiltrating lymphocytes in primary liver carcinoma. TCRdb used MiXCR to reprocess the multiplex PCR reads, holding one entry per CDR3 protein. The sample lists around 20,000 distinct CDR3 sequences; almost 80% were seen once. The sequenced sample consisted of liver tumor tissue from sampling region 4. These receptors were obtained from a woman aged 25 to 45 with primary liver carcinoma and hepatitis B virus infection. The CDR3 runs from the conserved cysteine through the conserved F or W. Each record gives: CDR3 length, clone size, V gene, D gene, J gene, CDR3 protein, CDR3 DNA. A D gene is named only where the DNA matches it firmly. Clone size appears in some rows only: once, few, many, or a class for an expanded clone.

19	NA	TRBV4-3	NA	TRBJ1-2	CASQGEGRGRTATNYGYTF	TGCGCCAGCCAAGGCGAAGGAAGGGGCAGGACCGCTACTAACTATGGCTACACCTTC
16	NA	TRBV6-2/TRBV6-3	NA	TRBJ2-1	CASTNYGRASYNEQFF	TGTGCCAGCACCAATTACGGGCGGGCCTCCTACAATGAGCAGTTCTTC
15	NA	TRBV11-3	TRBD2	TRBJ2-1	CPSSLLAGGVYEQFF	TGTCCCAGCAGCCTACTAGCGGGGGGGGTGTATGAGCAGTTCTTC
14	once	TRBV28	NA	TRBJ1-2	CASSPPALNYGYTF	TGTGCCAGCAGCCCCCCAGCCCTCAATTATGGCTACACCTTC
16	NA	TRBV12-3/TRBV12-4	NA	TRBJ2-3	CASSRLDTETDQPQYF	TGCGCCAGCAGCCGATTAGATACGGAGACCGATCAGCCCCAGTATTTT
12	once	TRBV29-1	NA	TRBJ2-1	CIVEDWRSGQFF	TGCATCGTCGAGGACTGGCGGAGTGGGCAGTTCTTC
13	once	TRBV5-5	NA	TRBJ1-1	CASTLEVWTEAFF	TGTGCCAGCACCCTAGAGGTTTGGACTGAAGCTTTCTTT
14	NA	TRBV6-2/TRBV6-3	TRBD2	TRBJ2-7	CASTFGRASYKQYF	TGTGCCAGCACTTTCGGGAGGGCCTCCTACAAGCAGTACTTC
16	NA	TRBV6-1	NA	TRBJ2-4	CASRLGGGIAKNIQYF	TGTGCCAGCAGGTTGGGAGGTGGTATAGCCAAAAACATTCAATACTTC
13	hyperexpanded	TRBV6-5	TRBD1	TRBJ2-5	CASSTDRGLTQYF	TGTGCCAGCAGTACCGACAGGGGGCTGACCCAGTACTTC
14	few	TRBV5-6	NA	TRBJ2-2	CASLAPRVTGELFF	TGTGCCAGCTTGGCACCCAGAGTCACCGGGGAGCTGTTTTTT
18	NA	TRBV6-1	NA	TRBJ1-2	CASSERFLVLRLNYGYTF	TGTGCCAGCAGTGAACGGTTCCTGGTCCTTAGACTTAACTATGGCTACACCTTT
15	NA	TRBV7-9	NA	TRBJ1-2	CTSSPSGDRIIDYTF	TGTACCAGCAGCCCCAGCGGGGACCGCATAATTGACTACACCTTC
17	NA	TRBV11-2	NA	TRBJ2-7	CASSIGDTALSSYERYF	TGTGCCAGCAGCATAGGAGATACAGCTCTGAGCTCCTACGAGCGGTACTTC
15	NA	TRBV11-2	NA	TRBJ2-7	CASSLGFSGAYEQYF	TGTGCCAGCAGCTTAGGATTTAGCGGTGCCTACGAGCAATACTTC
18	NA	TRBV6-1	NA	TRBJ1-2	CASSERILVLRSNYGYAF	TGTGCCAGCAGTGAACGGATCCTGGTCCTTAGATCCAACTATGGCTACGCCTTC
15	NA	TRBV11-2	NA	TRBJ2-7	CASNLDRARTYEQYF	TGTGCCAGTAACTTAGATCGTGCCAGGACATACGAGCAGTACTTC
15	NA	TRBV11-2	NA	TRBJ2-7	CASSIGVIGSYEQYF	TGCGCCAGCAGCATAGGAGTTATCGGTTCCTACGAGCAGTACTTC
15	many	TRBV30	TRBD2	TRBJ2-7	CAWRGLAGKSYEQYF	TGTGCCTGGAGGGGACTAGCGGGGAAGTCCTACGAGCAGTACTTC
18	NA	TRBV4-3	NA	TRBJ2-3	CASSQSVWLNEPDDTQYF	TGCGCCAGCAGCCAGTCGGTCTGGCTGAATGAACCCGATGATACGCAGTATTTT
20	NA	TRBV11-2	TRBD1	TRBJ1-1	CASSARDRGRKRSGNAEALF	TGTGCCAGCAGCGCTCGGGACAGGGGGCGCAAGAGGTCGGGTAACGCTGAAGCTCTCTTT
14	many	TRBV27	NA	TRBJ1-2	CASSPPGMGGGYTF	TGTGCCAGCAGTCCGCCCGGCATGGGGGGAGGCTACACCTTC